Each of the 3 T cell receptor beta chains below was sequenced from the same sample in a study of graft-versus-host responses after intestinal transplantation. The data were produced by immunoSEQ multiplex PCR, yet TCRdb's version contains in-frame clones alone and is incomplete. This sample has roughly 85,000 clones, with less than 95% found just once. No antigen has been identified for these receptors. Sequencing used unstimulated CD8+ T cells sorted from spleen or lymph node cells, obtained before transplant. The receptors derive from a human donor who was the organ donor for an intestinal transplant.

In this sample, this clone turned up once. V gene TRBV11-3 combines with J gene TRBJ2-5; no firm D call. Germline V CDR1 and CDR2: SGHNT, YENEEA. Deletions cut 5 bases from V and 5 bases from J, with 18 bases between. The CDR3 covers 15 residues. The CDR3 DNA sequence: TGTGCCAGCAGCCCCAGCGACCCGCCTGGGGAGACCCAGTACTTC. Encoded protein: CASSPSDPPGETQYF.

This chain joins TRBV7-9 and TRBJ1-4; 8 positions match TRBD1. Germline-derived CDR1 and CDR2 are SEHNR and FQNEAQ (reference sequence). This CDR3 is 15 amino acids long. The V segment lost 5 bases and the J segment 6 bases; nucleotides outside the gene matches: 8. CDR3 region: CASSPTGVGYEKLFF. The CDR3, as DNA: TGTGCCAGCAGCCCGACAGGGGTAGGGTATGAAAAACTGTTTTTT.

The chain employs TRBV27 and TRBJ1-6; D is unclear. Germline CDR1 MNHEY, CDR2 SMNVEV (reference sequence). V lost 3 bases, J lost 9 bases, and 12 bases lay in between. This CDR3 has 14 residues. CDR3 amino acids: CASSFQSWVSPLHF. In DNA, the CDR3 is TGTGCCAGCAGTTTCCAATCCTGGGTTTCACCCCTCCACTTT.